The sequence of this T cell receptor (beta chain) was determined in a study of T cell responses to AZD1222 COVID-19 vaccine. Study-level findings and limits: Mostly white British, mostly female donors; authors suggested clonal diversity may be underestimated. Two AZD1222 doses significantly raised spike-specific TCR breadth and depth over controls. Baseline antibody screening turned up just six seropositive AZD1222 recipients.

Regarding this clone: Its antigen remains unidentified.

Assay used: immunoSEQ multiplex PCR; TCRdb lists only in-frame clones, some missing. The table shows about 130,000 clones, with roughly 94% occurring only once. The sequenced sample was peripheral blood, obtained on day 0 of AZD1222 vaccination. This clonotype was sampled from an adult in good health.

CDR3 loop: CASSVEASLNTEAFF. The CDR3, as DNA: TGTGCCAGCAGCGTAGAGGCCAGCTTGAACACTGAAGCTTTCTTT. This rearrangement joins TRBV9 to TRBJ1-1; D not resolved. CDR3 length: 15 residues. Germline lookup yields CDR1 SGDLS and CDR2 YYNGEE. The V end was cut by 0 bases, the J end by 0 bases, with 9 bases between. The complete variable domain, with remaining parts taken from reference TRBV9 and TRBJ1-1, reads DSGVTQTPKHLITATGQRVTLRCSPRSGDLSVYWYQQSLDQGLQFLIQYYNGEERAKGNILERFSAQQFPDLHSELNLSSLELGDSALYFCASSVEASLNTEAFFGQGTRLTVV.